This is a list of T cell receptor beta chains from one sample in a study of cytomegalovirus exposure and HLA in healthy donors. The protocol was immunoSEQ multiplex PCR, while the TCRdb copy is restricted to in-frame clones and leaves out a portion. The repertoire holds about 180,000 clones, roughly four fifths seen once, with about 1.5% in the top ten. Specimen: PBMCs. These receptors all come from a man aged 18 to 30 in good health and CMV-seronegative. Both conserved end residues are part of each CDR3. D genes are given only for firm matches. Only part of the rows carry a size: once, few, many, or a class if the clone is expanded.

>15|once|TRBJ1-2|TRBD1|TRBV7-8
TGTGCCAGCAGGCAGGGGGCAGGCTACGACTATGGCTACACCTTC
CASRQGAGYDYGYTF
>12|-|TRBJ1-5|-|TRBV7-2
TGTGCCAGCAGCTTATCGGGTGGGCCCCAGCATTTT
CASSLSGGPQHF
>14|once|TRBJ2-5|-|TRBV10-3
TGTGCCATCAGGCATGACAGGAGTCAAGAGACCCAGTACTTC
CAIRHDRSQETQYF
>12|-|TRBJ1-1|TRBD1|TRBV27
TGTGCCAGCAGTTCCGACAGGGGTGAAGCTTTCTTT
CASSSDRGEAFF
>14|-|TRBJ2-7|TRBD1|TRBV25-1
TGTGCCAGCATGCCGGGACAGGGGGCTTGGGAGCAGTACTTC
CASMPGQGAWEQYF
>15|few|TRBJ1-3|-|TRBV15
TGTGCCACCAGCAGAGATGGGGGGTCTGGAAACACCATATATTTT
CATSRDGGSGNTIYF
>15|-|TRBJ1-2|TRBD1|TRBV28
TGTGCCAGCAGTTTGGGACAGGGGACCAACTATGGCTACACCTTC
CASSLGQGTNYGYTF
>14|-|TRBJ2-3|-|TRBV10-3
TGTGCCATCAGTGACGGAGGTCCAATAAGTACGCAGTATTTT
CAISDGGPISTQYF
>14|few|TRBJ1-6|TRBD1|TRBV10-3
TGTGCCATCAGTGACGACAGGGGGTCTTCACCCCTCCACTTT
CAISDDRGSSPLHF
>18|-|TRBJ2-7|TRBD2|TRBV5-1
TGCGCCAGCAGCCCTAACGGGGGTCTAGCGGGCCAACGCTACGAGCAGTACTTC
CASSPNGGLAGQRYEQYF
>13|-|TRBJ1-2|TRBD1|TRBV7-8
TGTGCCAGCAGCCGACAGGGGGACTATGGCTACACCTTC
CASSRQGDYGYTF
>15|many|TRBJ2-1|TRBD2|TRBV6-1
TGTGCCAGCAGTGAAGATGCGGGAGGGCCAAATGAGCAGTTCTTC
CASSEDAGGPNEQFF
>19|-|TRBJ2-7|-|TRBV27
TGTGCCAGCACTTTTTCAACACCCGTGGGCATTTCGCCCTCCTACGAGCAGTACTTC
CASTFSTPVGISPSYEQYF
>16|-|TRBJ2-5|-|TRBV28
TGTGCCAGCAGTTTAACTTTGGACAGCCTCCAAGAGACCCAGTACTTC
CASSLTLDSLQETQYF
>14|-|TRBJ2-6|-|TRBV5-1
TGCGCCAGCAACTCAGGGTCTGGGGCCAACGTCCTGACTTTC
CASNSGSGANVLTF
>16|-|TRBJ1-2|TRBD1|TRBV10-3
TGTGCCATCAGTGAGGGACAGGGGGAAAGTGACCGGGGCTACACCTTC
CAISEGQGESDRGYTF
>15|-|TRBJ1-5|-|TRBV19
TGTGCCAGTACCTCCCCCTCTTTGAGGAATCAGCCCCAGCATTTT
CASTSPSLRNQPQHF
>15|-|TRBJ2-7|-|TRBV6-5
TGTGCCAGCAGTTACTCGATCGGGAGCTCCTACGAGCAGTACTTC
CASSYSIGSSYEQYF
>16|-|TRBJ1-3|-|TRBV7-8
TGTGCCAGCAGCTTGGGACAAACAGGCTCTGGAAACACCATATATTTT
CASSLGQTGSGNTIYF
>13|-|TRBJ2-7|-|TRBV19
TGTGCCAGTAGTTCTTCCAGCTCCTACGAGCAGTACTTC
CASSSSSSYEQYF
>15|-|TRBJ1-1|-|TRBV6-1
TGTGCCAGCAGTGGTAGGACAGCAGTAAACACTGAAGCTTTCTTT
CASSGRTAVNTEAFF
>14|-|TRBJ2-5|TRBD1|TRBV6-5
TGTGCCAGCAGCCTTCCAGGGGGATCAGAGACCCAGTACTTC
CASSLPGGSETQYF
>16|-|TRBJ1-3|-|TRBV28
TGTGCCAGCAGTTTAGTTATGGGGCTGGTAGGAAACACCATATATTTT
CASSLVMGLVGNTIYF
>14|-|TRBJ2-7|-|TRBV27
TGTGCCAGCAGTCGTCGTCAGGGGAACTACGAGCAGTACTTC
CASSRRQGNYEQYF
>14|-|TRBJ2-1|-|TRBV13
TGTGCCAGCAGCTGGGGACCAACAGGGCATGAGCAGTTCTTC
CASSWGPTGHEQFF
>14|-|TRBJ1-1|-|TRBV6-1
TGTGCCAGCAGTGTAGGGGGACCGAACACTGAAGCTTTCTTT
CASSVGGPNTEAFF
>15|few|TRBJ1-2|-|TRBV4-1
TGCGCCAGCAGCCAAGATTTCCTACAGCCCTATGGCTACACCTTC
CASSQDFLQPYGYTF
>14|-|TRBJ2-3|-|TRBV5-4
TGTGCCAGCAGCCGTGGGACTAGCACAGATACGCAGTATTTT
CASSRGTSTDTQYF
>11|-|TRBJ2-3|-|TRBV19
TGTGCCAGTAGCGGGGCAGATACGCAGTATTTT
CASSGADTQYF
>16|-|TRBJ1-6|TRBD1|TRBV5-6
TGTGCCAGCAGTGCAAAGGGGGCGCGAAATAATTCACCCCTCCACTTT
CASSAKGARNNSPLHF
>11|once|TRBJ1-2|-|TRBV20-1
TGCAGTGCTAGAGAACTTATCGGCTACACCTTC
CSARELIGYTF
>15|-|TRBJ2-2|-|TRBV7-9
TGTGCCAGCAGCTTAGAGTCGGGTGCGACCGGGGAGCTGTTTTTT
CASSLESGATGELFF
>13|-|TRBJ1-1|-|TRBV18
TGTGCCAGCTCACCACAGCCGAACACTGAAGCTTTCTTT
CASSPQPNTEAFF
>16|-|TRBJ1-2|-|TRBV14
TGTGCCAGCAGCCAACGCAGGGGCGGCGAATACTATGGCTACACCTTC
CASSQRRGGEYYGYTF
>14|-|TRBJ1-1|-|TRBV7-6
TGTGCCAGCAGCCCGGGGGGGGGCGGAACTGAAGCTTTCTTT
CASSPGGGGTEAFF
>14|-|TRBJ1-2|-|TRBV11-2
TGTGCCAGCAGCACCCCGGACAGTAACTATGGCTACACCTTC
CASSTPDSNYGYTF
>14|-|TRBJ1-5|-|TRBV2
TGTGCCAGCAGTGAAGGACAGGGCAATCAGCCCCAGCATTTT
CASSEGQGNQPQHF
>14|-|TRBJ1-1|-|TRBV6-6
TGTGCCAGCAGAACAGGGACAATGAACACTGAAGCTTTCTTT
CASRTGTMNTEAFF
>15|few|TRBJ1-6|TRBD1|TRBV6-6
TGTGCCAGCAGACGACAGGGGGCAGGTAATTCACCCCTCCACTTT
CASRRQGAGNSPLHF
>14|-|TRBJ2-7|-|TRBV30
TGTGCCTGGAGGCCTAGAACCTCCTCCTACGAGCAGTACTTC
CAWRPRTSSYEQYF
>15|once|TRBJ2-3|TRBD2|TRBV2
TGTGCCAGCAGTCCTAGCGGGGCTAGCACAGATACGCAGTATTTT
CASSPSGASTDTQYF
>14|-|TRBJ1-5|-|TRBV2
TGTGCCAGCAGTGGACAGTCTGGCAATCAGCCCCAGCATTTT
CASSGQSGNQPQHF